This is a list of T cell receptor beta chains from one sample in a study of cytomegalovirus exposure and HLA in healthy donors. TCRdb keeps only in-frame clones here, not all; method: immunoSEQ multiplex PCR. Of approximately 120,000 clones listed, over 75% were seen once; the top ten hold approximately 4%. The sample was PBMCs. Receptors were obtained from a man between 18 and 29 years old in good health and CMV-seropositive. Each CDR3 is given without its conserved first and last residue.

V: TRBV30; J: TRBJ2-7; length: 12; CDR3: AWSIVGGTHEQY
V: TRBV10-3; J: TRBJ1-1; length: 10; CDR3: AISESFSEAF
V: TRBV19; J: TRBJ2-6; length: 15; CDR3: ASSPRQSLSGANVLT
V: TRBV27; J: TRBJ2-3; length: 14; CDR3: ASSNQGQLFTDTQY
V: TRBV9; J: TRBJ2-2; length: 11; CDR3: ASSSTGAGELF
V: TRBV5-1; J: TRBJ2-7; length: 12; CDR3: ASSSHGVRYEQY
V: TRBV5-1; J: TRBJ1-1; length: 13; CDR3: ASSFGDRADTEAF
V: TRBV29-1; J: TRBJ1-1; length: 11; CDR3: SVTGKGGTEAF
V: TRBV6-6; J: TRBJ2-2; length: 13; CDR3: ASSYYSPNTGELF
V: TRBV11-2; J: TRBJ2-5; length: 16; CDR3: ASSLGELAGVRGETQY
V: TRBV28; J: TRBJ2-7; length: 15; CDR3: ASNRSSGPGGAKEQY
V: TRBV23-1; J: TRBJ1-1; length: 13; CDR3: ASIPRGVIGTEAF
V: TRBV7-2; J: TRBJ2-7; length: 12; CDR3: ASSSTGTSYEQY
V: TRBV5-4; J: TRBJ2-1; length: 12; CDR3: ASSLGGSSNEQF
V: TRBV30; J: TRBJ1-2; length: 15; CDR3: AWSGTYKTGDGGGYT
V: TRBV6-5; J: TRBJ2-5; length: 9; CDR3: ATLEAETQY
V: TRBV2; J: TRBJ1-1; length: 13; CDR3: ASTKTGALPTEAF
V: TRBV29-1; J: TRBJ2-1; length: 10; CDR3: SVGQGWTEQF
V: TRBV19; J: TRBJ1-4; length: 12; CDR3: ATHQQGAREKLF
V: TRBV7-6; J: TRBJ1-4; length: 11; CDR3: ASSLTAGGGLF
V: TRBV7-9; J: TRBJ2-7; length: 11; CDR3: ASGLAVSYEQY
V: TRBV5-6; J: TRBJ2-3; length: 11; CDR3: ASSRLVTDTQY
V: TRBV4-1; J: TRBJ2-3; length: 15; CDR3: ASSRDSAYSSTDTQY
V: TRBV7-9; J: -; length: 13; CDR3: ASSFTRDRVDEQY
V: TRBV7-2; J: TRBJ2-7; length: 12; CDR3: ASSLQGGNYEQY
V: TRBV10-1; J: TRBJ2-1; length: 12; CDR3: ASSESVDRNEQF
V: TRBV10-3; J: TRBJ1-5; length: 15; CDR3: AISESTIAGVGQPQH
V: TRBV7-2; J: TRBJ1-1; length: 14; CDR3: ASSARISIMNTEAF
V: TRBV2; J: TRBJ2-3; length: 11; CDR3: ASKAGGLDTQY
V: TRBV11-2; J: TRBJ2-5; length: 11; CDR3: ASSSDRDETQY
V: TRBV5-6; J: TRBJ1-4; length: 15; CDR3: ASSFRFRTGKSEKLF
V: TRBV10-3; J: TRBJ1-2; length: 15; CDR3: AISVFSTALVAYGYT